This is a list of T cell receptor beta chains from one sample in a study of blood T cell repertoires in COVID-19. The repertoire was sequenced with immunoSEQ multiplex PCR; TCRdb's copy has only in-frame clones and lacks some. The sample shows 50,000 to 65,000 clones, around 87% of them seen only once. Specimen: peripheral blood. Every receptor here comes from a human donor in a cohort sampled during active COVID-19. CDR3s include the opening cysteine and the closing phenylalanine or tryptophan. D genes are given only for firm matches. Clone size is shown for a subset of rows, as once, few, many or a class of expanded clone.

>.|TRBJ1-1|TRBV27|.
CASTGLLNTEAFF
TGTGCCAGCACCGGACTCTTGAACACTGAAGCTTTCTTT
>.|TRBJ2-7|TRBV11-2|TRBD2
CASSLVLAVTYEQYF
TGTGCCAGCAGCTTAGTCCTAGCGGTTACCTACGAGCAGTACTTC
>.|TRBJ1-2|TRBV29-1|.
CSVAGDLGYTF
TGCAGCGTCGCAGGGGACCTAGGCTACACCTTC
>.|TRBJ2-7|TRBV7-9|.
CASRLQEFGYEQYF
TGTGCCAGCAGACTACAGGAATTTGGGTACGAGCAGTACTTC
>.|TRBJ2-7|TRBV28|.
CASSLQGFSSYEQYF
TGTGCCAGCAGCTTACAGGGATTCTCCTCCTACGAGCAGTACTTC
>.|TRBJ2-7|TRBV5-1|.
CASSLIRSSGEQYF
TGCGCCAGCAGCTTGATCAGGTCTTCTGGCGAGCAGTACTTC
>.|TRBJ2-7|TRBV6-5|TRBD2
CASRRGTSYEQYF
TGTGCCAGCAGAAGGGGGACTAGCTACGAGCAGTACTTC
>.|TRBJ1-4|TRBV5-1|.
CASSLDGAATNEKLFF
TGCGCCAGCAGCTTGGATGGGGCAGCAACTAATGAAAAACTGTTTTTT
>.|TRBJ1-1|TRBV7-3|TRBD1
CASSQGAEAFF
TGTGCCAGCAGCCAGGGGGCTGAAGCTTTCTTT
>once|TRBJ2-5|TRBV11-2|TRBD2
CASRGGLGETQYF
TGTGCCAGTCGGGGAGGGCTAGGAGAGACCCAGTACTTC
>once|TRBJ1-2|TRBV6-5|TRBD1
CASRRNRGQNYGYTF
TGTGCCAGCAGACGAAACAGGGGGCAGAACTATGGCTACACCTTC
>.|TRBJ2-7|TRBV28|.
CASTLTGYEQYF
TGTGCCAGCACGTTAACAGGCTACGAGCAGTACTTC
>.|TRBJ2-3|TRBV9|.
CASSVGLSLTDTQYF
TGTGCCAGCAGCGTCGGACTTTCACTTACAGATACGCAGTATTTT
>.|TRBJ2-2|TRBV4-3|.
CASSQDTLRTGELFF
TGCGCCAGCAGCCAAGATACATTGAGGACCGGGGAGCTGTTTTTT
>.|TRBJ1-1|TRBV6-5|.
CASSSHGRRGTEAFF
TGTGCCAGCAGTTCTCACGGGCGCCGGGGGACTGAAGCTTTCTTT
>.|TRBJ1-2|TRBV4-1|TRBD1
CASSHPGQGGGYTF
TGCGCCAGCAGCCACCCGGGACAGGGCGGCGGCTACACCTTC
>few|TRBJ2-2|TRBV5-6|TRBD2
CASSLRTSPRLNTGELFF
TGTGCCAGCAGCTTAAGGACTAGTCCTCGGTTGAACACCGGGGAGCTGTTTTTT
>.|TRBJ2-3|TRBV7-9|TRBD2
CASSSQTSGRLPDTQYF
TGTGCCAGCAGCTCCCAGACTAGCGGAAGACTACCAGATACGCAGTATTTT
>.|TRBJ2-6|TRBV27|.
CASRGTPRSGANVLTF
TGTGCCAGCAGAGGGACTCCGCGCTCTGGGGCCAACGTCCTGACTTTC
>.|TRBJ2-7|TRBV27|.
CATAISGVGEQYF
TGTGCCACCGCTATTTCGGGGGTTGGCGAGCAGTACTTC
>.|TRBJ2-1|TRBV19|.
CASSEGGRATNEQFF
TGTGCCAGTAGCGAAGGAGGACGTGCTACCAATGAGCAGTTCTTC
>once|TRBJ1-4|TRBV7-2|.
CASSAPGEKLFF
TGTGCCAGCAGCGCGCCGGGAGAAAAACTGTTTTTT
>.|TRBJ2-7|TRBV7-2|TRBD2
CASSWREGLYEQYF
TGTGCCAGCAGCTGGAGGGAGGGTCTCTACGAGCAGTACTTC
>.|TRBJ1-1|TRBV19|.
CASSIGSWSGANAEAFF
TGTGCCAGTAGTATAGGAAGTTGGAGTGGGGCGAACGCTGAAGCTTTCTTT
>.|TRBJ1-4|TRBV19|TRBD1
CASSIHRGKEKLFF
TGTGCCAGTAGTATACACAGGGGAAAGGAAAAACTGTTTTTT
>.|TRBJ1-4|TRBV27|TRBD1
CASSPGQVVTNEKLFF
TGTGCCAGCAGTCCAGGACAGGTTGTGACTAATGAAAAACTGTTTTTT
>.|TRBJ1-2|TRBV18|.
CASSPVAYQDGYTF
TGTGCCAGCTCACCGGTTGCCTACCAGGATGGCTACACCTTC
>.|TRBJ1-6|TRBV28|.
CASTAGVIPLHF
TGTGCCAGCACCGCGGGGGTGATACCCCTCCACTTT
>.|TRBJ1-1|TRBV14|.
CASSQVGLGGFWGRRKNTEAFF
TGTGCCAGCAGCCAAGTCGGGTTAGGCGGGTTTTGGGGGCGGAGGAAGAACACTGAAGCTTTCTTT
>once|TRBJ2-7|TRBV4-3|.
CASSQGTKAYEQYF
TGCGCCAGCAGCCAAGGGACAAAAGCCTACGAGCAGTACTTC
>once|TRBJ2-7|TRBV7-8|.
CASSLEWGPTFEQYF
TGTGCCAGCAGCTTAGAGTGGGGCCCGACTTTCGAGCAGTACTTC
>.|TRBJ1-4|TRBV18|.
CASSPTPYEGSEKLFF
TGTGCCAGCTCACCGACCCCTTACGAGGGTTCTGAAAAACTGTTTTTT
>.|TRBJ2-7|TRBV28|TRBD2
CASSLSTSGRNEQYF
TGTGCCAGCAGTTTATCGACTAGCGGGAGGAACGAGCAGTACTTC
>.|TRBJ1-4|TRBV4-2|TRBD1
CASSKEPSPLGTVNEKLFF
TGTGCCAGCAGCAAAGAACCAAGCCCCCTCGGGACAGTTAATGAAAAACTGTTTTTT
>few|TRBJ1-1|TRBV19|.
CASNWAVNTEAFF
TGTGCCAGTAACTGGGCAGTGAACACTGAAGCTTTCTTT
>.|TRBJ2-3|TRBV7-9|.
CASSILGGTDTQYF
TGTGCCAGCAGCATCCTCGGGGGCACAGATACGCAGTATTTT
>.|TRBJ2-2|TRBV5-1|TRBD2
CASSLSSGSAGELFF
TGCGCCAGCAGCTTGTCTAGCGGGAGCGCCGGGGAGCTGTTTTTT
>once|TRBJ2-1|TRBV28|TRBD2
CASSLFASGSNRNEQFF
TGTGCCAGCAGTTTATTTGCTAGCGGGAGTAATAGGAATGAGCAGTTCTTC
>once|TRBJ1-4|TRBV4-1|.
CASSQGKQYLGGNREGLFF
TGCGCCAGCAGCCAAGGGAAACAGTACCTGGGGGGGAATCGGGAAGGACTGTTTTTT
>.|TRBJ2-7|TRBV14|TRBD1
CASSWGQGSPYEQYF
TGTGCCAGCAGCTGGGGACAGGGATCACCCTACGAGCAGTACTTC
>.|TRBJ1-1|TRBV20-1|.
CSAILNTEAFF
TGCAGTGCTATATTGAACACTGAAGCTTTCTTT
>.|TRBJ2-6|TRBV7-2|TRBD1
CASIPGGSGANVLTF
TGTGCCAGCATTCCAGGGGGCTCTGGGGCCAACGTCCTGACTTTC